This entry lists 29 T cell receptor beta chains sequenced from one sample in a study of blood T cell repertoires in COVID-19. Sequenced by immunoSEQ multiplex PCR; TCRdb stores in-frame clones only, minus some. The table records roughly 250,000 clones, approximately 90% of them present only once. The source material was PBMCs or T cells enriched from blood (not recorded which). Every receptor here comes from a man in his forties who had recovered from COVID-19.

The chain has TRBV11-2 and TRBJ1-5, with D possibly matching TRBD1 (5 bases). Germline assignment: CDR1 SGHAT and CDR2 FQNNGV. V lost 1 base and J 6 bases, leaving 13 bases between the germline ends. The CDR3 totals 15 residues. CDR3 in DNA: TGTGCCAGCAGCTTAGGTCCCGTCCAGGGTCAGCCCCAGCATTTT. Protein: CASSLGPVQGQPQHF.

The chain combines TRBV2 with TRBJ1-5, with D possibly matching TRBD1 (6 bases). Germline CDR1 is SNHLY and CDR2 is FYNNEI. V lost 3 bases and J lost 3, with 15 bases in between. The CDR3 is made up of 16 amino acids. The CDR3 here is CASSDRGPRPNQPQHF. CDR3 nucleotide sequence: TGTGCCAGCAGTGACAGGGGACCGCGGCCCAATCAGCCCCAGCATTTT.

This chain joins TRBV5-8 and TRBJ1-5; 8 bases match TRBD1. CDR1 is SGHTS and CDR2 is YDEGEE in the germline V gene. V gave up 5 bases and J gave up 4 bases; unmatched junction bases: 2. This CDR3 spans 13 amino acids. As DNA, the CDR3 is TGTGCCAGCAGAGGACAGGGAAATCAGCCCCAGCATTTT. It specifies CASRGQGNQPQHF.

The sample holds one count of this clone. This chain connects TRBV3-1 (or the pseudogene TRBV3-2) to TRBJ2-7; 10 nucleotides match TRBD2. The V gene end was trimmed by 0 bases and the J gene end by 4 bases; junction bases not matched to a gene: 3. Germline values: CDR1 LGHDT, CDR2 YNNKEL (reference sequence). The CDR3 has 15 residues. CDR3 nucleotides: TGTGCCAGCAGCCAAGATCTAGCGGGAGTTTACGAGCAGTACTTC. It codes for CASSQDLAGVYEQYF.

The CDR3 bases are TGTGCCAGCAGCTTTTTTAGCGGAGCTACAGATACGCAGTATTTT. It yields the protein CASSFFSGATDTQYF. The chain carries TRBV5-6 and TRBJ2-3; possibly TRBD2 for D (6 bases). Germline V gene sequence: CDR1 SGHDT, CDR2 YYEEEE. The CDR3 covers 15 residues. Trimming took 2 bases from V and 3 from J, leaving 13 bases between them. Looking up the rest from reference TRBV5-6 and TRBJ2-3 gives the full variable domain: DAGVTQSPTHLIKTRGQQVTLRCSPKSGHDTVSWYQQALGQGPQFIFQYYEEEERQRGNFPDRFSGHQFPNYSSELNVNALLLGDSALYLCASSFFSGATDTQYFGPGTRLTVL.

This clone has only one observation. CDR3 protein: CASSSKGAETQYF. For the CDR3, the DNA is TGTGCCAGCAGCTCGAAGGGAGCGGAGACCCAGTACTTC. V gene TRBV5-4 combines with J gene TRBJ2-5, with D possibly matching TRBD2 (5 bases). Germline V gene sequence: CDR1 SGHNT, CDR2 YYREEE (reference sequence). The CDR3 extends over 13 amino acids. V dropped 3 bases and J dropped 5 bases, with 11 bases sitting between them.

Written as DNA, the CDR3 is TGTGCCAGCAGCAAAGGGGGTGGCTCCCCGGGTTACAATGAGCAGTTCTTC. Its protein is CASSKGGGSPGYNEQFF. This chain uses TRBV7-3 with TRBJ2-1; TRBD1 might be the D (6 bases). Trimming stripped 5 bases from V and 4 bases from J, with 21 bases between. This CDR3 spans 17 amino acids. CDR1 and CDR2 from the germline V gene are SGHTA and FQGTGA. Drawing the rest from reference TRBV7-3 and TRBJ2-1, the complete variable domain is GAGVSQTPSNKVTEKGKYVELRCDPISGHTALYWYRQSLGQGPEFLIYFQGTGAADDSGLPNDRFFAVRPEGSVSTLKIQRTERGDSAVYLCASSKGGGSPGYNEQFFGPGTRLTVL.

The chain combines TRBV4-1 with TRBJ1-1, with 10 bases that match TRBD1. CDR1 and CDR2 (germline): MGHRA, YSYEKL. J gave up 10 bases and V 0 bases, and 2 bases lay outside the gene matches. The CDR3 consists of 13 residues. The CDR3 region has the DNA TGCGCCAGCAGCCAAGAGAGGACAGGGGGAGCTTTCTTT. Translation: CASSQERTGGAFF.

The chain couples TRBV5-1 to TRBJ1-1; 7 bases fit TRBD1. Trimming at V came to 4 bases and at J to 4 bases, leaving 7 bases not matched to a gene. Germline CDR1 SGHRS, CDR2 YFSETQ. This CDR3 has 14 amino acids. DNA of the CDR3: TGCGCCAGCAGCCTCAAGACAGGGAGCACTGAAGCTTTCTTT. It codes for CASSLKTGSTEAFF.

The gene calls are TRBV10-3 and TRBJ1-2; no clear D gene. CDR3 size: 17 residues. V was pared by 6 bases and J by 0 bases, with 20 bases between. Germline V lookup: CDR1 ENHRY, CDR2 SYGVKD. CDR3: CAISAARPGTTNYGYTF. The CDR3 DNA reads TGTGCCATCAGCGCAGCCCGGCCAGGAACGACTAACTATGGCTACACCTTC.

The chain joins TRBV11-2 to TRBJ2-7; 11 bases are a match to TRBD2. The V and J ends lost 3 bases and 3 bases, in that order; junction bases with no gene match: 13. The germline gives CDR1 SGHAT, CDR2 FQNNGV. CDR3 size: 18 residues. This chain's CDR3 is CASSFREATSGVYYEQYF. The DNA for the CDR3 is TGTGCCAGCAGCTTCAGAGAAGCGACTAGCGGGGTATACTACGAGCAGTACTTC.

CDR3: CASSILAGGFYEQYF. The CDR3 DNA reads as TGTGCCAGCAGTATTCTAGCGGGAGGGTTCTACGAGCAGTACTTC. This chain uses TRBV28 with TRBJ2-7; 12 nucleotides match TRBD2. The length of the CDR3 is 15 residues. Germline CDR1 is MDHEN and CDR2 is SYDVKM. With 5 bases clipped from V and 3 bases from J, the junction kept 5 bases outside the gene matches.

This chain connects TRBV12-3 or TRBV12-4 to TRBJ1-2; D call uncertain. Trimming left V 3 bases short and J 5 bases short, with 7 bases between. The CDR3 contains 12 residues. The CDR3, as DNA: TGTGCCAGCAGTTTCGAGTTATATGGCTACACCTTC. As protein: CASSFELYGYTF.

V and J are TRBV11-3 and TRBJ1-2; tentatively, D is TRBD1 (5 bases). The length of the CDR3 is 15 residues. Germline CDR1 reads SGHNT; CDR2 reads YENEEA. V lost 3 bases to trimming and J lost 0 bases, with 11 bases between them. The CDR3 nucleotides are TGTGCCAGCAGCTTGGGGGGGAGACCTAACTATGGCTACACCTTC. It encodes CASSLGGRPNYGYTF.

The chain links TRBV4-3 to TRBJ1-2; 9 bases are shared with TRBD1. J lost 8 bases, V lost 2 bases, and 6 bases had no gene match. The germline gives CDR1 LGHNA, CDR2 YSLEER. There are 14 residues in the CDR3. CDR3 loop: CASSQTRTGEGYTF. CDR3 in DNA: TGCGCCAGCAGCCAAACAAGGACAGGGGAAGGCTACACCTTC.

The chain recombines TRBV5-6 with TRBJ2-2, with D perhaps TRBD2 (5 bases). The CDR3 runs to 16 residues. Trimming removed 1 base at V and 2 bases at J, with 12 bases between. In germline, CDR1 is SGHDT, CDR2 YYEEEE. In DNA form, the CDR3 reads TGTGCCAGCAGCTTGTTCGGGCGGGCTAACACCGGGGAGCTGTTTTTT. As protein: CASSLFGRANTGELFF.

The genes are TRBV18 and TRBJ1-2, with TRBD1 matching 7 bases. This CDR3 region has 14 residues. Looked up from germline, CDR1 is KGHSH and CDR2 is LQKENI. J lost 4 bases, V lost 5 bases, and 7 bases had no gene match. Here the CDR3 DNA reads TGTGCCAGCTCATCAGACAGGGTGGCCTATGGCTACACCTTC. The encoded protein is CASSSDRVAYGYTF.

The chain couples TRBV6-1 to TRBJ1-1; no definite D call. With 3 bases removed from V and 4 bases from J, the gap between germline ends came to 12 bases. The CDR3 covers 14 residues. Germline CDR1 is MNHNS and CDR2 is SASEGT. CDR3 region: CASSDWAVGTEAFF. CDR3 sequence (DNA): TGTGCCAGCAGTGATTGGGCTGTTGGCACTGAAGCTTTCTTT.

The V gene is TRBV7-9, the J gene TRBJ2-2; 10 bases align to TRBD1. CDR3 length equals 15 residues. Germline V CDR1 and CDR2: SEHNR, FQNEAQ (reference sequence). V gave up 3 bases and J gave up 7 bases; unmatched junction bases: 5. The CDR3 DNA sequence: TGTGCCAGCAGCTTCGGGACAGGGGATTTCGGGGAGCTGTTTTTT. It specifies CASSFGTGDFGELFF.

The chain is built from TRBV20-1 and TRBJ2-7; 12 bases fit TRBD2. The germline gives CDR1 DFQATT, CDR2 SNEGSKA (reference sequence). After removal of 3 bases from V and 7 bases from J, the junction contained 10 bases not matched to a gene. CDR3 length equals 15 residues. The CDR3 reads CSASRTSGAPWEQYF. The CDR3 bases are TGCAGTGCTAGTCGGACTAGCGGGGCTCCGTGGGAGCAGTACTTC.

The chain has TRBV23-1 and TRBJ2-7, with 13 bases identical to TRBD2. TRBV23-1 is sorted into the ORF group, with uncertain function. The CDR3 has 23 amino acids. After removal of 3 bases from V and 0 bases from J, the junction contained 23 bases not matched to a gene. The CDR3 nucleotides read TGCGCCAGCAGTCATCCGACACCGACCGCCCCGGGACTAGCGGGGCAGAGCTCCTACGAGCAGTACTTC. Translated, it gives CASSHPTPTAPGLAGQSSYEQYF.

This clone was recorded a few times. The V and J genes are TRBV7-9 and TRBJ1-4; D call uncertain. The CDR3 covers 15 residues. V was cut by 3 bases and J by 7 bases, with 15 bases left in between. Germline V gene sequence: CDR1 SEHNR, CDR2 FQNEAQ (reference sequence). CDR3 nucleotides: TGTGCCAGCAGCTTGGCTCGGGGATTGGGTGAAAAACTGTTTTTT. This encodes CASSLARGLGEKLFF.

This clone came up once. The chain joins TRBV6-5 to TRBJ2-7, with TRBD1 matching over 10 bases. The germline CDR1 and CDR2 sequences are MNHEY and SVGAGI. V shed 8 bases, J shed 4 bases, and the junction held 5 bases outside the gene matches. The CDR3 length is 13 residues. CDR3 residues: CASRDRGPYEQYF. CDR3 nucleotides: TGTGCCAGCCGGGACAGGGGACCGTACGAGCAGTACTTC.

The rearrangement uses TRBV3-1 (or the pseudogene TRBV3-2) and TRBJ2-3; the D gene is possibly TRBD2 (6 bases). The CDR3 contains 17 residues. CDR1 LGHDT and CDR2 YNNKEL come from the germline V gene (reference sequence). V was clipped by 2 bases and J by 4 bases, with 19 bases between them. CDR3 sequence (DNA): TGTGCCAGCAGCCAATGGGGTCGCGGGAACCCCCCAGATACGCAGTATTTT. It specifies CASSQWGRGNPPDTQYF.

The chain links TRBV28 to TRBJ1-2; a possible D gene is TRBD1 (6 bases). The V gene's germline CDR1 is MDHEN and CDR2 SYDVKM. Trimming cost V 8 bases and J 4 bases, with 23 bases left between them. This CDR3 contains 16 residues. CDR3 sequence: CASQLGGRGGSYGYTF. CDR3 coding DNA: TGTGCCAGCCAACTTGGGGGCAGGGGAGGGTCCTATGGCTACACCTTC.

This clone occurred a few times. V and J are TRBV14 and TRBJ1-4; D remains unclear. The CDR3 contains 13 residues. In germline, CDR1 is SGHDN, CDR2 FVKESK. Deletions cut 0 bases from V and 9 bases from J, with 8 bases between. CDR3 in DNA: TGTGCCAGCAGCCAAGATATGCGGAAAAAACTGTTTTTT. Translating it yields CASSQDMRKKLFF.

The CDR3 protein is CASSLAGTVSTDTQYF. CDR3 DNA: TGTGCCAGCAGCTTGGCCGGGACAGTGAGCACAGATACGCAGTATTTT. V and J are TRBV11-2 and TRBJ2-3, with 7 bases aligning to TRBD1. CDR1 and CDR2 (germline): SGHAT, FQNNGV. V was pared by 3 bases and J by 0 bases, with 6 bases of the junction left unmatched. This CDR3 has 16 residues.

The genes are TRBV7-9 and TRBJ1-1; TRBD1 might be the D (6 bases). Germline loops: CDR1 SEHNR, CDR2 FQNEAQ (reference sequence). V lost 5 bases to trimming and J lost 11 bases, with 15 bases between them. There are 12 residues in the CDR3. CDR3 nucleotide sequence: TGTGCCAGCAGCCCCGCGCAGGGGCAGGCTTTCTTT. Protein product: CASSPAQGQAFF.

DNA of the CDR3: TGTGCCAGCAGCCCGGCCCAGGGGCCGGACACTGAAGCTTTCTTT. Its translation: CASSPAQGPDTEAFF. V is TRBV7-9 and J is TRBJ1-1; weak D call: TRBD1 (6 bases). V was clipped by 5 bases and J by 3 bases, with 16 bases between them. The CDR3 spans 15 residues. The germline V gene has CDR1 SEHNR and CDR2 FQNEAQ (reference sequence).